This T cell receptor beta chain was found in a study of cytomegalovirus exposure and HLA in healthy donors (dated by TCRdb to 2017 to 2019). Concerning the study at large: An earlier analysis of some 600 of the donors reported 276 Gb of sequence data and 100 million to 120 million unique TCR beta sequences obtained from some 170 million T cells. Of the 300 to 500 genotyped donors, 81% were placed in the genetic ancestry cluster associated with self-reported Caucasian donors. Besides the first cohort of 500 to 700 subjects, a separate validation cohort made up of 120 different subjects was used. An earlier analysis of 587 of the donors used high-throughput TCR beta sequencing to judge whether each TCR beta V gene segment behaved as functional or pseudogenic. The study aimed to test whether cataloging public T cell receptors could reveal signatures of past pathogen exposure. Typing coverage varied by locus: roughly 629-640 donors for A, B, C, DRB1 and DQB1; roughly 560 for DQA1; around 570 for DPA1; roughly 450 for DPB1. Among 398 genotyped donors of the cohort, an average of around 250,000 unique TCR beta nucleotide sequences was sequenced per donor, of which about 19% were non-productive. The study used immunosequencing to profile the T cell repertoires of approximately 630 subjects and linked those repertoires to cytomegalovirus serostatus. Rather than using new phenotypic data, the later analysis identified candidate immune exposures from TCR beta sequences and from how often those sequences occurred across donors. A later analysis re-examined previously published TCR beta repertoires from over 500 donors and added high-resolution HLA genotyping to investigate patterns of TCR occurrence. Around 320 gigabases of sequencing data and 78 million or so unique TCR sequences were included in an early release covering roughly 600 HLA-typed donors. Every repertoire in the discovery cohort had been generated on one and the same sequencing platform. To predict cytomegalovirus infection status, the study combined high-throughput TCR immunosequencing, statistical association of individual TCRs with disease status, and machine learning. Donor age, sex, ethnicity and CMV serostatus were collected together with the repertoire data. Genome-wide SNP genotypes for about 60% of the 666 donors were used in a later genetic analysis, which treated that subset as a discovery cohort. HLA typing covered class I and class II loci at four-digit resolution. About five DR-DQ haplotypes were treated as single units for association and clustering because of strong linkage in the cohort. The full study reports these points: Three of the identified cytomegalovirus-associated TCR beta chains were confirmed in vitro to be specific for cytomegalovirus antigens. Roughly uniform sequencing depth across donors was assumed in presence/absence analyses, although this assumption may not hold. A further reported finding was that TCR beta sequences accurately predicted the HLA-A and HLA-B alleles for most subjects in the first cohort. Because counts were too low, about 15 rarely observed V segments, including chromosome 9 orphons, were left out of the earlier analysis of about 620 of the donors. Linkage disequilibrium might explain the correlated functional status among segregating V segments, but an unknown experimental factor could not be ruled out. The authors suggested that the approach could potentially be generalized to other disease states and immunological phenotypes. According to a later analysis, most CMV-associated TCR beta chains appeared to be HLA-restricted, and the HLA associations seemed to be driven largely by CMV exposure. Strong co-occurrence of HLA alleles, especially DR and DQ, made assigning TCR associations to individual alleles difficult. In both the original and validation cohorts, the classifier was reported to diagnose cytomegalovirus status with high specificity and sensitivity. A cluster of highly shared sequence variants was judged likely to be a technical artifact of the sequencing pipeline. In a later genetic analysis, fewer N-insertions in productive TCRs were reported among donors in an Asian-associated ancestry cluster than the roughly 700-donor mean. Compared with equally common non-associated chains, HLA-associated TCR beta chains in a later analysis were more clonally expanded and had lower generation probabilities. A total of some 180 TCR beta chains were listed by the study as associated with cytomegalovirus. The only immune exposure information available for the cohort was CMV serostatus. Because some donors lacked HLA typing at each locus, the association tests relied only on the typed subset. Several of the top co-occurrence clusters appeared to be linked to parvovirus B19, influenza, CMV and Epstein-Barr virus, according to a later analysis. While some public TCRs were present in many individuals, most TCR sequences turned up only very rarely across donors. In an earlier analysis of 587 of the donors, most TCR beta V segments appeared in productive rearrangements about 87% or about 30% of the time, broadly matching IMGT annotations. Specific HLA alleles were associated with more than 15,000 TCR beta sequences at a false discovery rate of 0.05 in a later analysis. According to a later analysis, TCR association rates differed among HLA loci, with DRB1 alleles showing the most associated TCRs and HLA-C alleles showing the fewest. A later genetic analysis associated a missense DCLRE1C variant with V-gene and J-gene trimming of TCR beta chains, and an independent cohort replicated the association. Only TCR beta chains were sequenced in this cohort, and the absence of alpha or paired-chain data limited detectable features.

The cohort comprised some 730 healthy bone marrow donors. At the time of sampling, all cohort members were nominally healthy, though unrecorded immune exposures were likely present. The donor was CMV seropositive and was included in the group of around 300 seropositive cohort members. A peripheral blood sample was provided by each donor, and peripheral blood mononuclear cells were used for TCR beta sequencing. Genomic DNA was extracted from the blood cell samples with the Qiagen DNeasy Blood Extraction Kit. The library was produced with the immunoSEQ multiplex PCR assay. For the multiplex PCR, a mixture combining 60 forward primers for TCR Vbeta segments and 13 reverse primers for TCR Jbeta segments was used. The CDR3 region of rearranged TCR beta genes was amplified from genomic DNA by a multiplex PCR assay. Amplified TCR beta libraries were sequenced as 87-base-pair reads on the Illumina HiSeq System. Per the source publication's procedure: A later analysis counted approximately 74 million unique TCR beta chains across the 550 to 800 repertoires, and 9 million to 14 million of these chains were shared by at least two donors. Raw reads were error-corrected and collapsed into unique sequences with a nearest-neighbor algorithm that merged closely related sequences to remove PCR and sequencing errors. Alignment of CDR3 sequences to IMGT reference sequences was used to assign V, D and J gene segments. For a sequence to be retained, a match of at least six nucleotides was required to both a V gene segment and a J gene segment. Rearrangements were called productive when the CDR3 lacked stop codons and stayed in frame with V and J; all others were non-productive. Following IMGT convention, CDR3 was defined as the stretch from the second conserved V-encoded cysteine up to the conserved J-encoded phenylalanine. In an earlier analysis of 550 to 650 of the donors, sequences lacking an unambiguous match to a single V gene segment were excluded. An earlier analysis of a few hundred of the donors called V segments functional above 56.7% productive rearrangements and segregating when the between-donor standard deviation exceeded 5%. A statistical classification framework was built for diagnosing cytomegalovirus status from the catalog of TCR beta chain sequences. In a later analysis, V and J genes were assigned by comparing TCR nucleotide sequences against IMGT/GENE-DB human TR gene sequences. The TCRdist pipeline was used in a later analysis to assign CDR3 sequences and most-parsimonious VDJ recombination scenarios. In a later analysis, each TCR beta chain was defined by its CDR3 amino acid sequence together with its V-gene family, and reads without a unique V-gene family were excluded. In a later analysis, approximately 590 highly shared, low-generation-probability nucleotide sequences were removed to address suspected cross-contamination and a sequencing artifact. In a later analysis, a clonal expansion index was calculated for each public chain from normalized within-repertoire ranks of inferred template counts. In a later analysis, generation probabilities were computed with a VDJ recombination model fitted to out-of-frame rearrangements, and the resulting probabilities were checked against IGoR. In a later analysis, TCR-TCR, TCR-HLA and TCR-CMV co-occurrence was scored with hypergeometric tests, and a repertoire-size bias correction was applied to TCR pairs. A later analysis estimated false discovery rates by permuting HLA or CMV assignments 20 times. In a later analysis, co-occurring TCRs were grouped with DBSCAN, and TCRdist sequence similarity was added when clustering was performed within HLA-allele-positive subsets. For co-occurrence clustering, repertoires with fewer than 30,000 or more than 120,000 public chains were excluded, along with five or six repertoires with anomalous nucleotide sharing. In its TCRdb copy, this immuneACCESS table keeps in-frame sequences only and misses some clones. Where compared with another copy, unresolved V genes explain less than half of these, and the others have no known cause. V, J and clone size were drawn from that table, and D and trimming were deduced from the DNA. The table for this sample lists around 160,000 clones; about 73% of them were counted only once. About 3% of the sample goes to the ten largest clones.

On this clone itself: Its antigen is still unknown. No base quality values were provided; no much bigger clone lies one nucleotide off.

Sequenced: PBMCs. The receptor comes from a man aged 35 to 55 in good health and CMV-seropositive.

Here the CDR3 is given as CASSIGLAYEQYF. The base sequence is TGTGCCAGCAGTATTGGACTAGCCTACGAGCAGTACTTC. The chain is assembled from TRBV28 and TRBJ2-5, and 7 bases in between align with TRBD2. The better agreement between TRBJ2-7 and the DNA end casts doubt on the J call. The CDR3 numbers 13 residues from cysteine through phenylalanine. The kept DNA is CDR3 alone, 39 bases in frame from the first base. CDR1 and CDR2, per the germline V gene, are MDHEN and SYDVKM.